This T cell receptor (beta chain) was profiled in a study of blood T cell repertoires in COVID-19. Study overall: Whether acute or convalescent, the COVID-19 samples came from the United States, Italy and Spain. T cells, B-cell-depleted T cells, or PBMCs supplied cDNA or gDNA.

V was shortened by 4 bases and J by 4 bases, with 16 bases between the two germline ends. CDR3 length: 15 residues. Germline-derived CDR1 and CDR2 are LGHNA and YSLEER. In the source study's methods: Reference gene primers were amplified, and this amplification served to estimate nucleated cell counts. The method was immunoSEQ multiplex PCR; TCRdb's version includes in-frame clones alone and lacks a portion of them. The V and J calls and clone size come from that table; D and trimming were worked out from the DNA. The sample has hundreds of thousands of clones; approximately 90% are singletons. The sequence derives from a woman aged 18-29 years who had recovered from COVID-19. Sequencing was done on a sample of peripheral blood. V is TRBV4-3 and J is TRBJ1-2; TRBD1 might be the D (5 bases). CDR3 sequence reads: CASSPYSTVRYGYTF. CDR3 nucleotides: TGCGCCAGCAGCCCCTATTCGACAGTGCGCTATGGCTACACCTTC.